The 27 T cell receptor beta chains presented below share a single source sample, sequenced in a study of T cells in Graves' hyperthyroidism and ophthalmopathy. Template material for amplifying TCR beta CDR3 regions consisted of RNA transcripts. A set of HTBI primers served as the primers for a first-round RT-PCR of the TCR CDR3. TCRdb re-analysed the multiplex PCR reads in MiXCR, keeping a single row per CDR3 protein. The table shows 500,000 to 750,000 distinct CDR3 sequences, with approximately 15% occurring only once. Sample: blood. The origin of the receptors is a woman aged 18-29 years with Graves' ophthalmopathy.

The genes are TRBV20-1 and TRBJ2-3; TRBD2 matches 7 bases. V gave up 6 bases and J gave up 8 bases; unmatched junction bases: 11. Per germline, CDR1 DFQATT and CDR2 SNEGSKA (reference sequence). The CDR3 spans 13 residues. The DNA of the CDR3 is TGCAGTGCCCAAGCGGGGTACGTAGCTACGCAGTATTTT. Translation gives CSAQAGYVATQYF.

This clonotype was counted many times. The chain couples TRBV7-9 to TRBJ1-4; D uncertain. CDR3 length: 15 amino acids. V was shortened by 5 bases and J by 6 bases, with 16 bases between the two germline ends. Germline V gene lookup returns CDR1 SEHNR and CDR2 FQNEAQ (reference sequence). As DNA, the CDR3 is TGTGCCAGCAGCGGCGAGCGGGTGGGAGATGAAAAACTGTTTTTT. This codes for CASSGERVGDEKLFF.

This clonotype was found a few times. A much larger clone sits a single nucleotide away, making a read error possible. This sequence joins TRBV28 and TRBJ1-4; D is ambiguous. Germline CDR1 reads MDHEN; CDR2 reads SYDVKM. The CDR3 totals 15 residues. The CDR3: CASSEPPPGNEKLVF. The CDR3, as DNA: TGTGCCAGCAGCGAGCCCCCGCCGGGTAATGAAAAACTGGTTTTT.

V and J are TRBV7-8 and TRBJ2-2, with 10 bases identical to TRBD2. Germline V lookup: CDR1 SGHVS, CDR2 FQNEAQ. The CDR3 consists of 16 residues. Germline trimming cut 2 bases from V and 0 bases from J; bases unmatched to any gene: 0. Written as DNA, the CDR3 is TGTGCCAGCAGCTTAAGCGGGGGGGCGAACACCGGGGAGCTGTTTTTT. Its protein product is CASSLSGGANTGELFF.

This clonotype was counted at least ten times. The CDR3 DNA reads TGTGCCAGCAGCTCTCCGTGGAGTCGGGAGCAGTACTTC. Amino acid sequence: CASSSPWSREQYF. This sequence joins TRBV7-2 and TRBJ2-7; D is unclear. Germline-derived CDR1 and CDR2 are SGHTA and FQGNSA. The CDR3 is made up of 13 amino acids. The V gene lost 4 bases and the J gene lost 7 bases, with 14 bases spanning the gap.

This clonotype was counted at least ten times. This sequence joins TRBV20-1 and TRBJ2-2; TRBD1 matches 9 bases. The junction had 6 bases not matched to a gene; V was cut back by 5 bases and J by 2 bases. This CDR3 region has 15 residues. Germline V lookup: CDR1 DFQATT, CDR2 SNEGSKA (reference sequence). The CDR3 DNA reads TGCAGTGCTGAATGGACAGGGGACAACACCGGGGAGCTGTTTTTT. Translation gives CSAEWTGDNTGELFF.

The rearrangement links TRBV6-1 to TRBJ2-1; TRBD2 might be the D (5 bases). CDR1 and CDR2 from the germline V gene are MNHNS and SASEGT. V was clipped by 6 bases and J by 3 bases, with 18 bases between them. CDR3 length: 16 amino acids. This CDR3 reads CASSPTDGLSYNEQFF. The CDR3, as DNA: TGTGCCAGCAGCCCGACCGACGGACTCAGCTACAATGAGCAGTTCTTC.

This clonotype was recorded at least ten times. The V gene is TRBV5-1, the J gene TRBJ2-6, with D hard to call. Germline CDR1 and CDR2: SGHRS and YFSETQ. The length of the CDR3 is 17 residues. The germline V and J ends were trimmed by 1 base and 0 bases, with 11 bases remaining between them. CDR3 nucleotides: TGCGCCAGCAGCTTGCAAGGGATCGCCTCTGGGGCCAACGTCCTGACTTTC. It translates to CASSLQGIASGANVLTF.

This clonotype turned up a few times. The chain is built from TRBV20-1 and TRBJ2-7, with TRBD2 identical over 9 bases. The V and J ends lost 5 bases and 0 bases, in that order; junction bases with no gene match: 8. Germline CDR1 DFQATT, CDR2 SNEGSKA (reference sequence). The CDR3 loop spans 15 amino acids. In DNA form, the CDR3 reads TGCAGTGCTTGGGGGGGTAGCGGGAGCTCCTACGAGCAGTACTTC. The encoded protein is CSAWGGSGSSYEQYF.

CDR3 sequence: CASSLNLAGTDTQYF. The CDR3 nucleotides are TGTGCCAGCAGTTTAAATTTAGCGGGCACAGATACGCAGTATTTT. The V call is TRBV28, the J call TRBJ2-3, with a tentative D call TRBD2 (6 bases). CDR3 length: 15 amino acids. The germline V and J ends were trimmed by 2 bases and 1 base, with 10 bases remaining between them. CDR1 is MDHEN and CDR2 is SYDVKM in the germline V gene.

The CDR3 protein is CASSLGTVEQYF. The CDR3 DNA follows: TGTGCCAGCAGCCTAGGGACAGTAGAGCAGTACTTC. The gene calls are TRBV7-9 and TRBJ2-7; 7 positions agree with TRBD1. CDR1 SEHNR and CDR2 FQNEAQ come from the germline V gene (reference sequence). V lost 5 bases and J lost 7; bases outside the gene matches: 5. This CDR3 contains 12 residues.

The chain uses TRBV19 and TRBJ2-7; 10 bases match TRBD1. Looked up from germline, CDR1 is LNHDA and CDR2 is SQIVND (reference sequence). With 1 base clipped from V and 5 bases from J, the junction kept 2 bases outside the gene matches. The CDR3 has 14 residues. In nucleotides, the CDR3 is TGTGCCAGTAGTATAGCGACAGGGGGCGACGAGCAGTACTTC. Translation: CASSIATGGDEQYF.

At least ten counts were recorded for this clonotype. V usage is TRBV18 and J usage is TRBJ2-7; D may be TRBD1 or TRBD2 (7 bases each). Trimming removed 1 base from V and 3 bases from J, with 13 bases in between. Germline CDR1 and CDR2: KGHSH and LQKENI. This CDR3 contains 15 residues. The CDR3 sequence: CASSPQRDSSYEQYF. CDR3 DNA sequence: TGTGCCAGCTCACCACAGCGGGACAGTAGCTACGAGCAGTACTTC.

This clonotype was detected a few times. This rearrangement joins TRBV6-2 or TRBV6-3 to TRBJ1-5; D ambiguous. There are 19 residues in the CDR3. V was cut by 5 bases and J by 0 bases, with 23 bases left in between. Germline-derived CDR1 and CDR2 are MNHEY and SVGEGT. The CDR3 DNA reads as TGTGCCAGCAGTCGAGACTACCAGATAGGTGTCAATAGCAATCAGCCCCAGCATTTT. It translates to CASSRDYQIGVNSNQPQHF.

The gene calls are TRBV4-3 and TRBJ1-5; 8 bases are shared with TRBD1. V gave up 1 base and J gave up 6 bases; unmatched junction bases: 5. Germline V lookup: CDR1 LGHNA, CDR2 YSLEER. This CDR3 is built from 15 residues. CDR3 protein: CASSQATGAGQPQHF. CDR3 in DNA: TGCGCCAGCAGCCAAGCGACAGGGGCGGGTCAGCCCCAGCATTTT.

This clonotype occurred many times. The chain links TRBV2 to TRBJ2-5, with TRBD1 matching 9 bases. The CDR3 length is 14 residues. With 8 bases clipped from V and 4 bases from J, the junction kept 8 bases outside the gene matches. CDR1 SNHLY and CDR2 FYNNEI come from the germline V gene. CDR3 coding DNA: TGTGCCAGCCGACAGACAGGGGGAGTAGAGACCCAGTACTTC. Amino acid sequence: CASRQTGGVETQYF.

The gene calls are TRBV19 and TRBJ2-5; 8 bases align to TRBD1. Trimming removed 7 bases from V and 4 bases from J; junction bases left unmatched: 8. In germline, CDR1 is LNHDA, CDR2 SQIVND (reference sequence). This CDR3 region has 14 residues. CDR3 loop: CASKKPGGRETQYF. The CDR3 DNA follows: TGTGCCAGTAAGAAGCCAGGGGGCCGAGAGACCCAGTACTTC. Looking up the rest from reference TRBV19 and TRBJ2-5 gives the full variable domain: DGGITQSPKYLFRKEGQNVTLSCEQNLNHDAMYWYRQDPGQGLRLIYYSQIVNDFQKGDIAEGYSVSREKKESFPLTVTSAQKNPTAFYLCASKKPGGRETQYFGPGTRLLVL.

Many counts were recorded for this clonotype. The genes are TRBV2 and TRBJ2-7, with TRBD1 as a possible D gene (5 bases). The CDR3 spans 13 residues. CDR1 is SNHLY and CDR2 is FYNNEI in the germline V gene. The V and J ends lost 3 bases and 7 bases respectively, with 13 bases between them. The DNA of the CDR3 is TGTGCCAGCAGTGAGTTACAGGTTGGGGAGCAGTACTTC. Residues: CASSELQVGEQYF.

This clonotype was recorded at least ten times. The CDR3 loop is CASSLEGAGIDEQFF. The CDR3, as DNA: TGCGCCAGCAGCTTGGAGGGTGCGGGGATCGATGAGCAGTTCTTC. The rearrangement uses TRBV5-1 and TRBJ2-1, with D perhaps matching TRBD2 (6 bases). The CDR3 extends over 15 amino acids. V was clipped by 0 bases and J by 8 bases, with 15 bases between them. The germline CDR1 and CDR2 sequences are SGHRS and YFSETQ.

V is TRBV29-1 and J is TRBJ1-1; a weak D match, TRBD1 (6 bases). There are 14 residues in the CDR3. Trimming left V 3 bases short and J 6 bases short, with 17 bases between. The germline V gene has CDR1 SQVTM and CDR2 ANQGSEA. The CDR3 region has the DNA TGCAGCGTTGATGGCCAGGGGCGTTCGGCTGAAGCTTTCTTT. It codes for CSVDGQGRSAEAFF. Combining the CDR3 with reference TRBV29-1 and TRBJ1-1 gives the whole variable domain SAVISQKPSRDICQRGTSLTIQCQVDSQVTMMFWYRQQPGQSLTLIATANQGSEATYESGFVIDKFPISRPNLTFSTLTVSNMSPEDSSIYLCSVDGQGRSAEAFFGQGTRLTVV.

The sample holds many counts of this clonotype. This chain links TRBV27 with TRBJ2-7, with TRBD1 identical over 7 bases. This CDR3 spans 16 amino acids. With V trimmed by 2 bases and J by 2 bases, 9 bases remained unmatched. Germline V gives CDR1 MNHEY, CDR2 SMNVEV (reference sequence). Here the CDR3 reads CASSLDGTANAYEQYF. Here the CDR3 DNA reads TGTGCCAGCAGTTTAGACGGGACAGCTAACGCCTACGAGCAGTACTTC.

The table lists this clonotype with many counts. The chain links TRBV29-1 to TRBJ2-1; D is perhaps TRBD2 (6 bases). The CDR3 has 16 residues. Germline CDR1 and CDR2: SQVTM and ANQGSEA. Trimming stripped 2 bases from V and 7 bases from J, with 21 bases between. The chain's CDR3 is CSVEREVRSVGNEQFF. CDR3 DNA sequence: TGCAGCGTTGAAAGGGAGGTCAGGTCGGTTGGGAATGAGCAGTTCTTC.

Ten or more counts support this clonotype. V and J are TRBV28 and TRBJ2-1, with 7 bases lining up with TRBD2. Germline V lookup: CDR1 MDHEN, CDR2 SYDVKM. Trimming took 2 bases from V and 10 from J; bases not matched to a gene: 14. The CDR3 covers 16 residues. The CDR3 DNA sequence: TGTGCCAGCAGTTTAATTGGTCGGCGGGAGAACCCCGAGCAGTTCTTC. Its translation: CASSLIGRRENPEQFF.

The CDR3: CAWSESYITSDSLANVLTF. In nucleotides, the CDR3 is TGTGCCTGGAGTGAATCATACATAACAAGCGACAGTCTAGCCAACGTCCTGACTTTC. The chain is built from TRBV30 and TRBJ2-6; tentatively, D is TRBD1 (5 bases). The CDR3 runs to 19 residues. Germline CDR1 reads GTSNPN; CDR2 reads SVGIG (reference sequence). V was pared by 1 base and J by 7 bases, with 26 bases between. Full variable domain (missing parts from reference TRBV30 and TRBJ2-6): SQTIHQWPATLVQPVGSPLSLECTVEGTSNPNLYWYRQAAGRGLQLLFYSVGIGQISSEVPQNLSASRPQDRQFILSSKKLLLSDSGFYLCAWSESYITSDSLANVLTFGAGSRLTVL.

The chain employs TRBV5-1 and TRBJ2-7, with a weak D call TRBD1 (5 bases). Per germline, CDR1 SGHRS and CDR2 YFSETQ. The V gene lost 4 bases and the J gene lost 4 bases, with 39 bases spanning the gap. The CDR3 loop spans 22 amino acids. The CDR3 is CASSAPRTRFFSFLPFRYEQYF. The CDR3, as DNA: TGCGCCAGCAGCGCTCCCCGGACAAGGTTTTTCTCATTTTTGCCGTTCCGATACGAGCAGTACTTC.

This clonotype was seen repeatedly, ten times or more. The rearrangement links TRBV29-1 to TRBJ1-4; TRBD1 might be the D (5 bases). This CDR3 has 16 amino acids. V was trimmed by 0 bases and J by 8 bases, leaving 19 bases between them. Germline V CDR1 and CDR2: SQVTM, ANQGSEA. The CDR3 DNA is TGCAGCGTTGAAGAAGAACCGGGACGGGGGGGGGAAAAACTGTTTTTT. It codes for CSVEEEPGRGGEKLFF.

V gene TRBV11-2 combines with J gene TRBJ2-1, with a weak D call TRBD1 (6 bases). CDR3 size: 15 residues. The germline V and J ends were trimmed by 1 base and 6 bases, with 13 bases remaining between them. Germline CDR1 SGHAT, CDR2 FQNNGV. The CDR3 sequence: CASSLVQGSRNEQFF. The CDR3 nucleotides read TGTGCCAGCAGCTTAGTACAGGGAAGTCGCAATGAGCAGTTCTTC.